This T cell receptor beta chain derives from a study of T cells in Graves' hyperthyroidism and ophthalmopathy. This clonotype was seen more than once but under ten times. The antigen remains undetermined. It was considered stable Graves' hyperthyroidism when ophthalmopathy did not progress within 18 months. Pregnant or lactating patients were excluded, as were those with uncontrolled infection or other autoimmune disease. PBMCs were sourced from over 8.5 ml fresh peripheral blood. Study observations and caveats: Among thyroid clonotypes expanded above 0.001, most also appeared in blood.

RNA transcripts yielded amplified TCR beta CDR3 regions. TCR CDR3 underwent first-round RT-PCR with the HTBI primer set. In TCRdb, the multiplex PCR reads were re-called with MiXCR into one record per CDR3 protein. The sample has approximately 360,000 distinct CDR3 sequences; around 25% are singletons. Trimming cost V 3 bases and J 0 bases, with 9 bases left between them. The CDR3 runs 14 residues. Per the germline V gene, CDR1 is MDHEN and CDR2 is SYDVKM. Sequencing was carried out using blood. The chain uses TRBV28 and TRBJ2-7; unclear D gene. The origin of this receptor is a middle-aged man with Graves' hyperthyroidism. CDR3 protein: CASSFYSSSYEQYF. CDR3 sequence (DNA): TGTGCCAGCAGTTTTTACAGCAGCTCCTACGAGCAGTACTTC.